Detailed here is one TCR beta chain. The antigen is not known. The method was immunoSEQ multiplex PCR; TCRdb's version includes in-frame clones alone and lacks a portion of them. The table includes about 2.1 million clones, 93% detected once. The data belong to a study of shared clonotypes between healthy human individuals. General study points: Depth of sequencing was expected to influence donor clonotype sharing. Rarefaction exposed incomplete sorted-subset sequencing despite large depth. In having few donors, the study represented limited genetic and exposure-history diversity.

Naive CD8 populations comprised CD45RO-negative cells positively selected for CCR7, excluding terminally differentiated effector memory CD45RA+ cells. All donors were healthy HIV-negative adults lacking recent acute infections or vaccinations. Germline CDR1 is GTSNPN and CDR2 is SVGIG (reference sequence). V was clipped by 1 base and J by 7 bases; unmatched bases: 12. CDR3 size: 16 residues. This TCR was sampled from a man aged 18 to 35 in good health. Some clones in this sample may be carry-over from other donors' samples. Sequenced: naive CD8+ T cells from PBMCs. The chain has TRBV30 and TRBJ2-7; 11 positions match TRBD2. The CDR3 spells CAWSDERNSGRVEQYF. The CDR3 nucleotides are TGTGCCTGGAGTGACGAAAGAAATAGCGGGAGGGTTGAGCAGTACTTC.